Each of the 2 T cell receptor beta chains below was sequenced from the same sample in a study of blood T cell repertoires in COVID-19. This table comes from immunoSEQ multiplex PCR, and its TCRdb copy is limited to in-frame clones, with some not included. The data hold over 250,000 clones, with about 89% observed a single time. Sequencing was done on a sample of peripheral blood. The receptors were sampled from a man aged 40-49 years who had recovered from COVID-19.

This chain joins TRBV27 and TRBJ1-1; D perhaps matches TRBD1 (6 bases). CDR1 and CDR2 (germline): MNHEY, SMNVEV (reference sequence). V gave up 8 bases and J gave up 3 bases, with 16 bases separating them. This CDR3 has 14 residues. The CDR3 sequence is CASVGYRQDTEAFF. The CDR3 DNA reads as TGTGCCAGCGTCGGATACAGACAGGACACTGAAGCTTTCTTT.

This chain links TRBV4-1 with TRBJ2-5; TRBD1 is a possible D gene (6 bases). Trimming pared 0 bases from V and 2 bases from J, leaving 16 bases between. This CDR3 spans 17 amino acids. Per the germline V gene, CDR1 is MGHRA and CDR2 is YSYEKL. CDR3 sequence reads: CASSQDPFPGQQETQYF. DNA for the CDR3: TGCGCCAGCAGCCAAGACCCTTTTCCAGGACAGCAAGAGACCCAGTACTTC.